The 25 T cell receptor beta chains listed next were all sequenced from one sample in a study of blood T cell repertoires in COVID-19 (dated by TCRdb to about 2020). The method was the immunoSEQ multiplex PCR assay. Entries here come from immuneACCESS through TCRdb and include only in-frame sequences with V and J called. Some clones fail to appear in such tables; in the studies checked, an unresolved V gene covers under half of the shortfall, and the cause of the remainder is unknown. The sample has more than 450,000 clones on record, roughly 90% of them singletons. The top ten hold roughly 0.72% of the sample. Material for sequencing was PBMCs or T cells enriched from blood (not recorded which). These receptors all stem from a woman younger than 30 who had recovered from COVID-19.

This chain links TRBV10-3 with TRBJ2-3; 9 nucleotides line up with TRBD2. V gave up 5 bases and J gave up 4 bases; unmatched junction bases: 10. The length of the CDR3 is 16 residues. CDR1 is ENHRY and CDR2 is SYGVKD in the germline V gene. Here the CDR3 reads CAISLNSGTSPDTQYF. The DNA for the CDR3 is TGTGCCATCAGTCTAAACTCCGGGACTAGCCCAGATACGCAGTATTTT.

The CDR3 DNA sequence: TGTGCCTGGAGTTTACACCAGAACACTGAAGCTTTCTTT. It codes for CAWSLHQNTEAFF. The chain carries TRBV30 and TRBJ1-1; unclear D gene. Germline V lookup: CDR1 GTSNPN, CDR2 SVGIG (reference sequence). The V end was cut by 2 bases, the J end by 1 base, with 8 bases between. The CDR3 sequence is 13 residues long.

This clone was found once. The chain recombines TRBV5-1 with TRBJ2-2; TRBD1 matches 7 bases. The CDR3 consists of 15 residues. With 5 bases clipped from V and 1 base from J, the junction kept 5 bases outside the gene matches. CDR1 is SGHRS and CDR2 is YFSETQ in the germline V gene. CDR3 amino acids: CASSYSGGNTGELFF. As DNA, the CDR3 is TGCGCCAGCAGTTATTCAGGGGGGAACACCGGGGAGCTGTTTTTT. Based on the CDR3 plus reference TRBV5-1 and TRBJ2-2, the full variable domain is KAGVTQTPRYLIKTRGQQVTLSCSPISGHRSVSWYQQTPGQGLQFLFEYFSETQRNKGNFPGRFSGRQFSNSRSEMNVSTLELGDSALYLCASSYSGGNTGELFFGEGSRLTVL.

This clone was observed once. The rearrangement links TRBV19 to TRBJ1-2; D is undetermined. From germline, CDR1 is LNHDA and CDR2 SQIVND (reference sequence). This CDR3 has 14 amino acids. Trimming stripped 10 bases from V and 0 bases from J, with 15 bases between. The CDR3 DNA reads TGTGCCACCTACATGGGGAGGGCTAACTATGGCTACACCTTC. This gives the protein CATYMGRANYGYTF.

The chain couples TRBV2 to TRBJ2-3; 8 nucleotides line up with TRBD2. Trimming at V came to 3 bases and at J to 6 bases, leaving 8 bases not matched to a gene. This CDR3 region has 15 residues. The germline V gene encodes CDR1 SNHLY and CDR2 FYNNEI. DNA for the CDR3: TGTGCCAGCAGTGAGAGGGGCGGGGGGAAGGATACGCAGTATTTT. This encodes CASSERGGGKDTQYF.

This clone was detected once. V and J are TRBV28 and TRBJ1-1; 10 nucleotides align to TRBD1. Germline CDR1 is MDHEN and CDR2 is SYDVKM. J lost 3 bases, V lost 5 bases, and 6 bases had no gene match. There are 15 residues in the CDR3. The CDR3 region has the DNA TGTGCCAGCAGTCCCAGGACAGGGGGGGACACTGAAGCTTTCTTT. It encodes CASSPRTGGDTEAFF.

This clone has a handful of counts. The DNA is omitted, as the CDR3 cannot be located on it reliably, and the CDR3 follows TCRdb's listing. The chain is built from TRBV21-1 and TRBJ1-3. TRBV21-1 is termed a pseudogene. The CDR3 has 17 residues if both end residues are counted. CDR3 residues: CASSKQLYWGGGNTIYF.

Only a few counts were recorded for this clone. The CDR3 bases are TGTGCCAGCAGTTTATACCGGGACACCCCTGAAGCTTTCTTT. Translation gives CASSLYRDTPEAFF. The chain joins TRBV27 to TRBJ1-1, with D perhaps TRBD1 (6 bases). This CDR3 has 14 amino acids. Trimming removed 1 base from V and 6 bases from J, with 12 bases in between. CDR1 MNHEY and CDR2 SMNVEV come from the germline V gene (reference sequence).

The rearrangement uses TRBV5-6 and TRBJ2-1, with TRBD2 identical over 8 bases. The CDR3 spans 16 residues. The J segment lost 6 bases and the V segment lost 0 bases, leaving 8 bases of the junction unmatched. Germline assignment: CDR1 SGHDT and CDR2 YYEEEE. Here the CDR3 reads CASSLAGGPRPNEQFF. CDR3 in DNA: TGTGCCAGCAGCTTGGCGGGGGGGCCCCGACCCAATGAGCAGTTCTTC.

A note on this clone: Other DNA sequences within the sample encode an identical CDR3. V is TRBV7-9 and J is TRBJ1-1; D gene ambiguous. CDR3 length: 13 residues. The V gene lost 5 bases and the J gene lost 4 bases, with 11 bases spanning the gap. Germline V CDR1 and CDR2: SEHNR, FQNEAQ (reference sequence). This CDR3 reads CASSRQEGTEAFF. For the CDR3, the DNA is TGTGCCAGCAGCCGGCAAGAGGGCACTGAAGCTTTCTTT.

This clone was detected only a few times. The CDR3 here is CASLVGQAMNTEAFF. Here the CDR3 DNA reads TGTGCCAGCCTCGTTGGTCAGGCTATGAACACTGAAGCTTTCTTT. The chain couples TRBV6-5 to TRBJ1-1; D uncertain. With 8 bases removed from V and 0 bases from J, the gap between germline ends came to 16 bases. This CDR3 has 15 amino acids. Per the germline V gene, CDR1 is MNHEY and CDR2 is SVGAGI.

The chain employs TRBV28 and TRBJ1-6; 9 bases are a match to TRBD1. Germline lookup yields CDR1 MDHEN and CDR2 SYDVKM. The CDR3 has 17 amino acids. V dropped 4 bases and J dropped 7; count of bases not matched to a gene: 11. The CDR3 DNA is TGTGCCAGCAGTTCCACCGGGACAGGGAGGTCAAATTCACCCCTCCACTTT. Its translation: CASSSTGTGRSNSPLHF.

V is TRBV3-1 (or the pseudogene TRBV3-2) and J is TRBJ2-5, with D unresolved. CDR3 size: 12 residues. Germline CDR1 and CDR2: LGHDT and YNNKEL (reference sequence). Trimming stripped 6 bases from V and 5 bases from J, with 10 bases between. The CDR3 sequence is CASRLPGETQYF. The CDR3 nucleotides are TGTGCCAGCAGACTACCGGGTGAGACCCAGTACTTC.

V gene TRBV5-1 combines with J gene TRBJ2-5; 8 bases match TRBD2. Per the germline V gene, CDR1 is SGHRS and CDR2 is YFSETQ. There are 15 residues in the CDR3. The junction had 12 bases not matched to a gene; V was cut back by 7 bases and J by 4 bases. The CDR3 protein is CASLPSRGGGETQYF. The CDR3 bases are TGCGCCAGCCTCCCGTCCCGGGGGGGCGGAGAGACCCAGTACTTC.

The rearrangement uses TRBV4-1 and TRBJ2-5; 10 bases line up with TRBD1. The CDR3 contains 14 residues. The V gene end was trimmed by 3 bases and the J gene end by 4 bases; junction bases not matched to a gene: 2. The germline V gene encodes CDR1 MGHRA and CDR2 YSYEKL. This CDR3 is CASSQDRGGETQYF. For the CDR3, the DNA is TGCGCCAGCAGCCAGGACAGGGGGGGAGAGACCCAGTACTTC.

This chain connects TRBV19 to TRBJ2-3; D gene unclear. Germline CDR1 is LNHDA and CDR2 is SQIVND (reference sequence). The CDR3 length is 11 residues. V gave up 9 bases and J gave up 5 bases, with 9 bases separating them. CDR3 sequence: CASRARDTQYF. CDR3 nucleotides: TGTGCCAGCCGAGCAAGAGATACGCAGTATTTT.

The chain has TRBV28 and TRBJ1-1, with D unresolved. V lost 6 bases, J lost 1 base, and 15 bases lay in between. Germline V gene sequence: CDR1 MDHEN, CDR2 SYDVKM. This CDR3 comprises 15 residues. In DNA form, the CDR3 reads TGTGCCAGCAGCTTACTCCCGGTCCCGAACACTGAAGCTTTCTTT. Residues: CASSLLPVPNTEAFF.

The rearrangement links TRBV7-8 to TRBJ1-4; 7 bases are shared with TRBD1. V dropped 4 bases and J dropped 6; count of bases not matched to a gene: 8. This CDR3 has 15 residues. CDR1 is SGHVS, CDR2 FQNEAQ, per germline. The CDR3, as DNA: TGTGCCAGCAGCTCGGGTACAGGGGAAGATGAAAAACTGTTTTTT. Translation gives CASSSGTGEDEKLFF.

This clone was seen just once. The genes are TRBV5-6 and TRBJ1-2, with TRBD1 matching over 7 bases. The ends lost 2 bases at V and 5 bases at J; junction bases unmatched: 9. Germline V lookup: CDR1 SGHDT, CDR2 YYEEEE. The CDR3 has 15 residues. Here the CDR3 reads CASSFSDSRGYGYTF. Here the CDR3 DNA reads TGTGCCAGCAGCTTCTCGGACAGCAGGGGGTATGGCTACACCTTC.

This clone came up once. V gene TRBV10-3 combines with J gene TRBJ1-1, with 9 bases lining up with TRBD1. V gave up 6 bases and J gave up 5 bases; unmatched junction bases: 10. The CDR3 totals 15 residues. In germline, CDR1 is ENHRY, CDR2 SYGVKD. This CDR3 is CAIRTRQGERTEAFF. For the CDR3, the DNA is TGTGCCATCAGGACACGACAGGGGGAGAGAACTGAAGCTTTCTTT.

This chain uses TRBV10-3 with TRBJ1-2; D perhaps matches TRBD1 (6 bases). Germline CDR1 ENHRY, CDR2 SYGVKD. The CDR3 has 13 residues. V was trimmed by 6 bases and J by 5 bases, leaving 13 bases between them. In DNA form, the CDR3 reads TGTGCCATCAGGGTCTCAGGGGAGTATGGCTACACCTTC. Its protein is CAIRVSGEYGYTF.

In its sample, this clone was seen once. This chain joins TRBV30 and TRBJ2-3, with 12 bases matching TRBD1. Trimming at V came to 4 bases and at J to 8 bases, leaving 4 bases not matched to a gene. The CDR3 runs 13 residues. Germline CDR1 GTSNPN, CDR2 SVGIG (reference sequence). The CDR3 sequence is CAWMGQGAGTQYF. DNA of the CDR3: TGTGCCTGGATGGGACAGGGGGCAGGTACGCAGTATTTT.

The gene calls are TRBV18 and TRBJ1-2; D possibly corresponds to TRBD1 (6 bases). Germline V gene sequence: CDR1 KGHSH, CDR2 LQKENI. V lost 7 bases, J lost 2 bases, and 20 bases lay in between. This CDR3 is built from 16 residues. Here the CDR3 reads CASFQRGIQDNYGYTF. For the CDR3, the DNA is TGTGCCAGCTTTCAAAGGGGGATACAAGACAACTATGGCTACACCTTC.

This chain connects TRBV4-1 to TRBJ1-1; 7 bases align to TRBD1. The CDR3 runs 14 residues. Germline lookup yields CDR1 MGHRA and CDR2 YSYEKL. Trimming took 4 bases from V and 4 from J; bases not matched to a gene: 6. The CDR3 loop is CASSLNRGSTEAFF. The CDR3 DNA follows: TGCGCCAGCAGCCTTAACAGGGGATCCACTGAAGCTTTCTTT.

This chain links TRBV5-4 with TRBJ2-1, with 7 bases identical to TRBD2. Germline V gene lookup returns CDR1 SGHNT and CDR2 YYREEE (reference sequence). CDR3 length: 15 amino acids. J lost 10 bases, V lost 0 bases, and 10 bases had no gene match. In DNA form, the CDR3 reads TGTGCCAGCAGCTTGGAGGGGTCACGCGGGGGAGAGCAGTTCTTC. Protein sequence: CASSLEGSRGGEQFF.